These 10 T cell receptor beta chains came from one sample sequenced in a study of long-term antiretroviral therapy in people with HIV. Samples were assayed with immunoSEQ v3.0 at survey level. Sequencing used immunoSEQ multiplex PCR; TCRdb keeps in-frame clones, though not all of them. Of 24,000 or so clones listed, 70% to 80% were seen once; the top ten hold more than 8.5%. Sample: unsorted PBMCs, taken 1.2 years after starting antiretroviral therapy. The receptors were gathered from a woman between 35 and 50 years old with HIV.

The chain recombines TRBV27 with TRBJ1-1, with D unresolved. Trimming took off 3 bases at V and 1 base at J, with 6 bases between the two ends. The germline V gene encodes CDR1 MNHEY and CDR2 SMNVEV (reference sequence). This CDR3 has 13 amino acids. CDR3 in DNA: TGTGCCAGCAGTTTTTGGGGGAACACTGAAGCTTTCTTT. Translation: CASSFWGNTEAFF.

The chain is built from TRBV7-2 and TRBJ2-1, with D possibly being TRBD1 or TRBD2 (5 bases each). Between the trimmed V and J ends, which lost 5 bases and 5 bases, there was a span of 13 bases. Per germline, CDR1 SGHTA and CDR2 FQGNSA. CDR3 length equals 14 residues. CDR3 nucleotide sequence: TGTGCCAGCAGCCTTTGGGGGAACCACAATGAGCAGTTCTTC. Translation gives CASSLWGNHNEQFF.

This chain uses TRBV7-8 with TRBJ1-4; D remains unclear. CDR3 length equals 15 residues. Germline CDR1 reads SGHVS; CDR2 reads FQNEAQ. The germline V and J ends were trimmed by 1 base and 6 bases, with 12 bases remaining between them. CDR3 sequence reads: CASSLEGRRHEKLFF. CDR3 in DNA: TGTGCCAGCAGCTTAGAAGGGAGAAGGCATGAAAAACTGTTTTTT. Complete variable domain (other parts from reference TRBV7-8 and TRBJ1-4): GAGVSQSPRYKVAKRGQDVALRCDPISGHVSLFWYQQALGQGPEFLTYFQNEAQLDKSGLPSDRFFAERPEGSVSTLKIQRTQQEDSAVYLCASSLEGRRHEKLFFGSGTQLSVL.

This clone was detected only a few times. The chain joins TRBV19 to TRBJ1-5; D possibly corresponds to TRBD1 (6 bases). Germline CDR1 and CDR2: LNHDA and SQIVND (reference sequence). The CDR3 spans 13 residues. Trimming cost V 4 bases and J 4 bases, with 8 bases left between them. The CDR3 sequence is CASSSTGNQPQHF. CDR3 bases: TGTGCCAGTAGTAGTACAGGGAATCAGCCCCAGCATTTT.

The chain couples TRBV7-9 to TRBJ2-3, with 9 bases that match TRBD2. CDR1 SEHNR and CDR2 FQNEAQ come from the germline V gene (reference sequence). CDR3 size: 15 residues. Losses at the gene ends were 5 bases for V and 6 bases for J; bases not matched to a gene: 9. DNA of the CDR3: TGTGCCAGCAGCCCGCGGGAGGGATCCGTTGATACGCAGTATTTT. Translated, it gives CASSPREGSVDTQYF.

V gene TRBV27 combines with J gene TRBJ2-3, with 7 bases lining up with TRBD1. Germline CDR1 is MNHEY and CDR2 is SMNVEV (reference sequence). The CDR3 contains 13 residues. The ends lost 5 bases at V and 3 bases at J; junction bases unmatched: 2. The CDR3 loop reads CASSTTGTDTQYF. The DNA of the CDR3 is TGTGCCAGCAGTACGACAGGGACAGATACGCAGTATTTT.

The rearrangement uses TRBV2 and TRBJ1-1, with a tentative D call TRBD1 (6 bases). The V end was cut by 5 bases, the J end by 5 bases, with 9 bases between. The CDR3 runs to 12 residues. Germline CDR1 SNHLY, CDR2 FYNNEI. The CDR3 reads CASSSQGTEAFF. The CDR3 DNA follows: TGTGCCAGCAGTTCACAGGGTACTGAAGCTTTCTTT.

The rearrangement uses TRBV5-1 and TRBJ2-5; no clear D. V was shortened by 0 bases and J by 5 bases, with 11 bases between the two germline ends. Germline V lookup: CDR1 SGHRS, CDR2 YFSETQ. This CDR3 contains 14 residues. The CDR3 sequence: CASSLAGSGETQYF. Here the CDR3 DNA reads TGCGCCAGCAGCTTGGCCGGATCGGGTGAGACCCAGTACTTC.

This clone was seen a handful of times. The rearrangement links TRBV30 to TRBJ2-7; 9 bases fit TRBD1. CDR3 length: 12 amino acids. The germline gives CDR1 GTSNPN, CDR2 SVGIG (reference sequence). Unmatched junction bases numbered 5, after V lost 8 bases and J lost 3 bases. CDR3 amino acids: CASDRGGYEQYF. Written as DNA, the CDR3 is TGTGCCAGCGACAGGGGGGGCTACGAGCAGTACTTC.

The CDR3 nucleotides are TGTGCCAGCAGCTTGGGGACAGGGGGCGGTGAAAAACTGTTTTTT. Protein: CASSLGTGGGEKLFF. The gene calls are TRBV5-6 and TRBJ1-4; TRBD1 matches at 11 bases. The CDR3 totals 15 residues. V was pared by 0 bases and J by 7 bases, with 2 bases of the junction left unmatched. The germline CDR1 and CDR2 sequences are SGHDT and YYEEEE.